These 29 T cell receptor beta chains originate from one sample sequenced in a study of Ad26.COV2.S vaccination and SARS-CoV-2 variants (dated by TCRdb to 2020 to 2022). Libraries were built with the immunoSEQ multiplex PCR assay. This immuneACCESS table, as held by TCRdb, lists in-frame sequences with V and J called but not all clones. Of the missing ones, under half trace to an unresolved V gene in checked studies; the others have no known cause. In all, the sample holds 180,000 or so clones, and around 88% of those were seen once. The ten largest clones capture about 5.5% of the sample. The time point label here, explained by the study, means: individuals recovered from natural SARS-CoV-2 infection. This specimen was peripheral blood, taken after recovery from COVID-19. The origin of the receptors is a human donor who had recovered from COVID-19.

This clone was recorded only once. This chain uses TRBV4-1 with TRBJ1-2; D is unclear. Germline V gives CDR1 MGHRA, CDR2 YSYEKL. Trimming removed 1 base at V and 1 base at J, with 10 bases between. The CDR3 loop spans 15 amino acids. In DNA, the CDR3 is TGCGCCAGCAGCCAAGGACACCTGGATAACTATGGCTACACCTTC. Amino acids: CASSQGHLDNYGYTF.

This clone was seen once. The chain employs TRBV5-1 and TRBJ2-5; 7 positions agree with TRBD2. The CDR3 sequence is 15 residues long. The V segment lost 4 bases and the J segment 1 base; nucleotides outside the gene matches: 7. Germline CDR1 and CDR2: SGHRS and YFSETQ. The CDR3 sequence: CASSPGDYIQETQYF. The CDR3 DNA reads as TGCGCCAGCAGCCCGGGGGACTACATCCAAGAGACCCAGTACTTC.

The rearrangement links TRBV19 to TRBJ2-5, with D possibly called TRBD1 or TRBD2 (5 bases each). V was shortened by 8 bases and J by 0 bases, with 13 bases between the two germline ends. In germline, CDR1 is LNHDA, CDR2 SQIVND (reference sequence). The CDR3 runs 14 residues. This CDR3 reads CASRGQAYQETQYF. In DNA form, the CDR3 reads TGTGCCAGTCGGGGCCAGGCATACCAAGAGACCCAGTACTTC.

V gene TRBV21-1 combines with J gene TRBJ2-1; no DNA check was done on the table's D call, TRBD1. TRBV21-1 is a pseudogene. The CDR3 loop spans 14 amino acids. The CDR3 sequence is CASRGQGSYNEQFF. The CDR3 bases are TGTGCCAGCAGGGGACAGGGCTCCTACAATGAGCAGTTCTTC.

The CDR3 here is CASGRQAQETQYF. The DNA of the CDR3 is TGTGCCAGCGGGAGACAGGCTCAAGAGACCCAGTACTTC. This chain links TRBV6-5 with TRBJ2-5; a weak D match, TRBD1 (6 bases). This CDR3 region has 13 residues. V was pared by 8 bases and J by 2 bases, with 12 bases between. Germline lookup yields CDR1 MNHEY and CDR2 SVGAGI.

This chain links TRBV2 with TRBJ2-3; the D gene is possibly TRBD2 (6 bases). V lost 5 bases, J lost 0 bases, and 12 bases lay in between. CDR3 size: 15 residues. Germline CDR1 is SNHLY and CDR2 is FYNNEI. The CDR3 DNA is TGTGCCAGCAGTCAGGATAGCGGAAGCACAGATACGCAGTATTTT. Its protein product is CASSQDSGSTDTQYF.

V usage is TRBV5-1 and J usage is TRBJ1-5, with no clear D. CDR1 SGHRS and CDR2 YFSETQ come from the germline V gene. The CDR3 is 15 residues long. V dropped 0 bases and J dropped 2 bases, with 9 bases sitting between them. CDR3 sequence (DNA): TGCGCCAGCAGCTTGGTGGCAGGCGGCAATCAGCCCCAGCATTTT. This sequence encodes CASSLVAGGNQPQHF.

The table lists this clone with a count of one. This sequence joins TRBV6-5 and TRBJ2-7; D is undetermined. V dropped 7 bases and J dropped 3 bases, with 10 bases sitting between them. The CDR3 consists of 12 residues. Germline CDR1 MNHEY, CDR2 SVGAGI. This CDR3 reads CASNDGFYEQYF. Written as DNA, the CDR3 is TGTGCCAGCAACGACGGGTTCTACGAGCAGTACTTC.

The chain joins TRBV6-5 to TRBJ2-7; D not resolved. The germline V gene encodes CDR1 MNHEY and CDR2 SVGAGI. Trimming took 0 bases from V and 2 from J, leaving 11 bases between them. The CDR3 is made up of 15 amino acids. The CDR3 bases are TGTGCCAGCAGTTACTCGTATGGGAATACCTACGAGCAGTACTTC. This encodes CASSYSYGNTYEQYF.

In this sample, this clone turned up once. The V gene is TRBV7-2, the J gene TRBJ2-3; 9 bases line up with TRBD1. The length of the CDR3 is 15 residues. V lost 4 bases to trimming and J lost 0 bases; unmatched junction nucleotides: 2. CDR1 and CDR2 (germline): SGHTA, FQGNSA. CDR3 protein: CASSYRGPSTDTQYF. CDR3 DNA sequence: TGTGCCAGCAGCTACAGGGGGCCGAGCACAGATACGCAGTATTTT.

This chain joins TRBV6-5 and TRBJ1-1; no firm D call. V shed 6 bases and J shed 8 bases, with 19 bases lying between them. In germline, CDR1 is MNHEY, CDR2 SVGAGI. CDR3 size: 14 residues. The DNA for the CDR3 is TGTGCCAGCAGCACCTATTCGGACGGCGGCGAAGCTTTCTTT. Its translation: CASSTYSDGGEAFF.

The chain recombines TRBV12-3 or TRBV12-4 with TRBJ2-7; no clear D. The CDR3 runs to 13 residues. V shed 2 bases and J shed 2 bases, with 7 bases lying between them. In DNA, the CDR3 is TGTGCCAGCAGTTTACGGGCAGCCTACGAGCAGTACTTC. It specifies CASSLRAAYEQYF.

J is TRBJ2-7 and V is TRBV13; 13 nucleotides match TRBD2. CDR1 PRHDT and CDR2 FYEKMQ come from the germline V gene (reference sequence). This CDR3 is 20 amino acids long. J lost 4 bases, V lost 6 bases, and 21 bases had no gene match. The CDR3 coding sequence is TGTGCCAGCAGACAACAGGGGCCGCAACTAGCGGGAGGGCCTAGGTACGAGCAGTACTTC. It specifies CASRQQGPQLAGGPRYEQYF.

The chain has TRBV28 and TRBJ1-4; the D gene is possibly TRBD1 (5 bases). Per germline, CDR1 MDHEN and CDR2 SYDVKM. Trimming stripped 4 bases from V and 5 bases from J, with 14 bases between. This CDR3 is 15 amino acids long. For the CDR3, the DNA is TGTGCCAGCAGTTCCCTCAGGGACCCCAATGAAAAACTGTTTTTT. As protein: CASSSLRDPNEKLFF.

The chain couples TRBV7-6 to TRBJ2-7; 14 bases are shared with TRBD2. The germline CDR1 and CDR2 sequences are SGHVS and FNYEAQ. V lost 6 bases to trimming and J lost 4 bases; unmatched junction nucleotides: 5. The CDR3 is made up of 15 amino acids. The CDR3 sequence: CASSSTSGGAYEQYF. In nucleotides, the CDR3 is TGTGCCAGCAGTTCGACTAGCGGGGGGGCGTACGAGCAGTACTTC.

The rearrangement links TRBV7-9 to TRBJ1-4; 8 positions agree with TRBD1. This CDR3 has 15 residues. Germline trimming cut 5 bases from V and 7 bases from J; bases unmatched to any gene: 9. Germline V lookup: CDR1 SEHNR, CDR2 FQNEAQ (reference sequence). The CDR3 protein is CASSARTGLGEKLFF. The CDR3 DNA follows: TGTGCCAGCAGCGCCCGGACAGGGCTGGGTGAAAAACTGTTTTTT.

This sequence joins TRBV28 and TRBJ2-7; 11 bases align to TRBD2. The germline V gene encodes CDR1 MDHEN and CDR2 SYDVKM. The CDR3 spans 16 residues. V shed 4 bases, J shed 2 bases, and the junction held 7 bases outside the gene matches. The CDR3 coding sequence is TGTGCCAGCAGTTCTGTTAGCGGGGGGGCGGCCTACGAGCAGTACTTC. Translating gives CASSSVSGGAAYEQYF.

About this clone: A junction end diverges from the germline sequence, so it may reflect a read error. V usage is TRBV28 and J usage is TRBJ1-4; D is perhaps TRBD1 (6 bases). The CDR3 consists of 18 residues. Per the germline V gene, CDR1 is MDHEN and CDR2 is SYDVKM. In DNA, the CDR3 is TGTGCCAGCAGTCCTTTTTTGGGGGGCTACGAAACTAGTGAAAAACTGTTTTTT. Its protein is CASSPFLGGYETSEKLFF.

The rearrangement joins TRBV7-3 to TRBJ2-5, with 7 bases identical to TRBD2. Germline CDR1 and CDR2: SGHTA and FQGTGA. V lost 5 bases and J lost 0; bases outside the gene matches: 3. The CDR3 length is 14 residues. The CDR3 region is CASSQAGNQETQYF. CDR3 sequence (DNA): TGTGCCAGCAGCCAAGCGGGAAACCAAGAGACCCAGTACTTC.

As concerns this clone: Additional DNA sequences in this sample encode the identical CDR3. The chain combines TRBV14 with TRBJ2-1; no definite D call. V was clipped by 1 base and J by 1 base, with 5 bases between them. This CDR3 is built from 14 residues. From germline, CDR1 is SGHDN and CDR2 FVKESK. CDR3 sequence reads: CASSQVGSYNEQFF. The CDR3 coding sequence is TGTGCCAGCAGCCAAGTCGGGTCCTACAATGAGCAGTTCTTC.

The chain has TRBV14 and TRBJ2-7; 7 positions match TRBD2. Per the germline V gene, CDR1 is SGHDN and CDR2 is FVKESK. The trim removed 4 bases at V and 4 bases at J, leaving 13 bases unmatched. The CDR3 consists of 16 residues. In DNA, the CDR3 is TGTGCCAGCAGCCCCCGATCTAGCGGTGAGGGGTACGAGCAGTACTTC. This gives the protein CASSPRSSGEGYEQYF.

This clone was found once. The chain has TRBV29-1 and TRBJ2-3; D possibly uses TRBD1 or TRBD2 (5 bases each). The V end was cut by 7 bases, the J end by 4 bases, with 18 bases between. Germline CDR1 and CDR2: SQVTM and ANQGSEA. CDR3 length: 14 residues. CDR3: CSAPSSLGADTQYF. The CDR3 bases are TGCAGCGCCCCTAGCTCCTTAGGGGCAGATACGCAGTATTTT.

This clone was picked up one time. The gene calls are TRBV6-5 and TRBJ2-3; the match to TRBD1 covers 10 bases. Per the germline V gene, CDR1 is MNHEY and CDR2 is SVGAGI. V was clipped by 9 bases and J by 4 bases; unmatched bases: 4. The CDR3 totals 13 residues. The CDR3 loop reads CASQTGGADTQYF. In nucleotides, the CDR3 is TGTGCCAGTCAGACAGGGGGCGCAGATACGCAGTATTTT.

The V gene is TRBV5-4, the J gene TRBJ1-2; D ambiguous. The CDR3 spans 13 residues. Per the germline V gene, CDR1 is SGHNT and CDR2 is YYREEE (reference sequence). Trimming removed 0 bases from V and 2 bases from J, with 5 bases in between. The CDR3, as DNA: TGTGCCAGCAGCTTGGGATCCAACTATGGCTACACCTTC. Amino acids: CASSLGSNYGYTF.

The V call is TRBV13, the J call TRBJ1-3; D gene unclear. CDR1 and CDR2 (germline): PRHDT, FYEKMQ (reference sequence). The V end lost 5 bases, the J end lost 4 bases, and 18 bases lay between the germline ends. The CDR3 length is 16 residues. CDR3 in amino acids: CASSRRAGQLGNTIYF. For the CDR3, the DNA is TGTGCCAGCAGCCGAAGGGCGGGCCAACTCGGAAACACCATATATTTT.

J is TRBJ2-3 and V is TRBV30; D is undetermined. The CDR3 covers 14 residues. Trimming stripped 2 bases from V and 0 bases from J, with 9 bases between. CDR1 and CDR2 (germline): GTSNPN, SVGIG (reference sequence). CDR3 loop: CAWSPAASTDTQYF. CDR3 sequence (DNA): TGTGCCTGGAGTCCGGCGGCTAGCACAGATACGCAGTATTTT.

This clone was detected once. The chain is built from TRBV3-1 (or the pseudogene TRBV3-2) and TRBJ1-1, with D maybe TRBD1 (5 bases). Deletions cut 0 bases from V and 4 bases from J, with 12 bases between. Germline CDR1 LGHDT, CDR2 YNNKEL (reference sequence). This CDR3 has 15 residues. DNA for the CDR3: TGTGCCAGCAGCCAAGATAAGGGGCTTAGCACTGAAGCTTTCTTT. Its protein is CASSQDKGLSTEAFF.

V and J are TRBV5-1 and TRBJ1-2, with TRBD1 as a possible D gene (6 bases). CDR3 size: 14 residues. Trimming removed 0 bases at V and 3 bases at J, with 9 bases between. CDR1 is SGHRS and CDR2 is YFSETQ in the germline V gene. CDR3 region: CASSLDRADYGYTF. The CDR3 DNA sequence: TGCGCCAGCAGCTTGGACAGGGCGGACTATGGCTACACCTTC.

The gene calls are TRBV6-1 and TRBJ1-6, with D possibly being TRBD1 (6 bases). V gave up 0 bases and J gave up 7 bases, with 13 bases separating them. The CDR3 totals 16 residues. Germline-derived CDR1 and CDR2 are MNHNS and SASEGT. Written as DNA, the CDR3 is TGTGCCAGCAGTGAAGCGCCCGCAGGGGCGAATTCACCCCTCCACTTT. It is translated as CASSEAPAGANSPLHF.